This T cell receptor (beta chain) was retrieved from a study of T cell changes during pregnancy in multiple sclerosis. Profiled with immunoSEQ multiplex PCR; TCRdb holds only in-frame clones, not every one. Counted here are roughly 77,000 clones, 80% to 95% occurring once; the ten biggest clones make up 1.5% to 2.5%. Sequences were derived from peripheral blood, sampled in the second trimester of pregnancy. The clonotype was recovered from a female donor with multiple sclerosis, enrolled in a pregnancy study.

In DNA, the CDR3 is TGTGCCAGCTTGACAGGGGAGAATTCACCCCTCCACTTT. This encodes CASLTGENSPLHF. The chain couples TRBV28 to TRBJ1-6, with 8 bases matching TRBD1. The CDR3 length is 13 residues. Germline V gene sequence: CDR1 MDHEN, CDR2 SYDVKM. V shed 8 bases, J shed 7 bases, and the junction held 4 bases outside the gene matches.